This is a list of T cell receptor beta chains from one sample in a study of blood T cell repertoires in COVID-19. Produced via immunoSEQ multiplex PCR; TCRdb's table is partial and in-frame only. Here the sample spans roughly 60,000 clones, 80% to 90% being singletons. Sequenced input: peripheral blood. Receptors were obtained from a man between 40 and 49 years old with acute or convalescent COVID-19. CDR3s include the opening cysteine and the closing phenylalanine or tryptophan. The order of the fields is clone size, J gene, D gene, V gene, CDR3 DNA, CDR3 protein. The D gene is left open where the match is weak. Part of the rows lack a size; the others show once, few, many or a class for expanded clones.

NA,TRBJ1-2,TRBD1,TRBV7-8,TGTGCCAGCAGCGCCCGAGGGGACAGGATTTCTGATGGCTACACCTTC,CASSARGDRISDGYTF
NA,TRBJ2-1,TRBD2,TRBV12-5,TGTGCTAGTGGTCCAGGGAGCGGGGGGCCATGGGAGCAGTTCTTC,CASGPGSGGPWEQFF
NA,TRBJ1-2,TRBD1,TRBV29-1,TGCAGCGTTGAAGTGGGGACAGGGTACTATGGCTACACCTTC,CSVEVGTGYYGYTF
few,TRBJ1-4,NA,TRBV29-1,TGCAGCGCGCTTAATGAAAAACTGTTTTTT,CSALNEKLFF
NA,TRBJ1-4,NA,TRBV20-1,TGCAGTGCGACAGCCTATGAAAAACTGTTTTTT,CSATAYEKLFF
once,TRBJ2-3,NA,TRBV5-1,TGCGCCAGCAGTAAATTCAGAATCCCCACAGATACGCAGTATTTT,CASSKFRIPTDTQYF
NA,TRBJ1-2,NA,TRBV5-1,TGCGCCAGCAGCTTGGAGGGTGGAGGGGATGGCTACACCTTC,CASSLEGGGDGYTF
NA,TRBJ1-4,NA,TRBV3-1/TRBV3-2,TGTGCCAGCAGCCAGCAGGAAGGGGGAATCGATTGGGAAAAACTGTTTTTT,CASSQQEGGIDWEKLFF
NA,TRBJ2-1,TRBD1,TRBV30,TGTGCCTGGAGCATGCCAGGGGGCTTGCAGTTCTTC,CAWSMPGGLQFF
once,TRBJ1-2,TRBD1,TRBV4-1,TGCGCCAGCAGCCCAGGCCCTGGACAGGGAGAGGGCTATGGCTACACCTTC,CASSPGPGQGEGYGYTF
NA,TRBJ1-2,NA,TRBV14,TGTGCCAGCAGCGGAAAGGCGAATCATCGGACACACTATGGTCTAGGCTATGGCTACACCTTC,CASSGKANHRTHYGLGYGYTF
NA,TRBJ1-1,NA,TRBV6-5,TGTGCCAGCAATCGGCAGGGCGCGTCTGAAGCTTTCTTT,CASNRQGASEAFF
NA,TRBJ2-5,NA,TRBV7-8,TGTGCCGTAGTCACAGGGAGATTCCAAGAGACCCAGTACTTC,CAVVTGRFQETQYF
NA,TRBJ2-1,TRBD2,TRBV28,TGTGCCAGCAGGGGTGGGACTAGCTTCGATGAGCAGTTCTTC,CASRGGTSFDEQFF
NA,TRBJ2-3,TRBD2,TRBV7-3,TGTGCCAGCAGCTTCGGGGGGGCAGAAGATACGCAGTATTTT,CASSFGGAEDTQYF
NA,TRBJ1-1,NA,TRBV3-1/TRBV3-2,TGTGCCAGCAGCCGTCGACAGAGTGAAGCTTTCTTT,CASSRRQSEAFF
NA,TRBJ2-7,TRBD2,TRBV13,TGTGCCAGCAGCTTATATGCTTGGGGGGGGAACTACGAGCAGTACTTC,CASSLYAWGGNYEQYF
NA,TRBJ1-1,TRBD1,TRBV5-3,TGTGCCAGAAGCTCCCGGGACAGGACAAAAGCAGCTTTCTTT,CARSSRDRTKAAFF
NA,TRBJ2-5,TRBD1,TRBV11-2,TGTGCCAGCAGCTTAGGGTGGGGACAGCGAATTTTGGAGACCCAGTACTTC,CASSLGWGQRILETQYF
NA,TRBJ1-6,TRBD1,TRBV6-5,TGTGCCAGCAGTAGGGACAGGGGTGCTAATTCACCCCTCCACTTT,CASSRDRGANSPLHF
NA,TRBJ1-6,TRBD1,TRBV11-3,TGTGCCAGCAGCCCGAGGACAGGGGATTCACCCCTCCACTTT,CASSPRTGDSPLHF
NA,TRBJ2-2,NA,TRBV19,TGTGCCAGTAGATGGGGCAGGGATAACGGGGAGCTGTTTTTT,CASRWGRDNGELFF
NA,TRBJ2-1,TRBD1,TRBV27,TGTGCCAGCAGCCCCCTTTTAGGGACAGGGCGGGAGCAGTTCTTC,CASSPLLGTGREQFF
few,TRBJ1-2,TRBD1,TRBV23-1,TGCGCCAGCAGTCAATCGGGACAGGGGGACTTCTATGGCTACACCTTC,CASSQSGQGDFYGYTF
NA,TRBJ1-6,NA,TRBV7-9,TGTGCCAGCAGCTTAAACCGGGAGATACGTCGTTCACCCCTCCACTTT,CASSLNREIRRSPLHF
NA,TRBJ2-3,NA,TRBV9,TGTGCCAGCAACCGGGACTCCCACACAGATACGCAGTATTTT,CASNRDSHTDTQYF
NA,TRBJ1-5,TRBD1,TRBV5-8,TGTGCCAGCAGCTGGGACAGGAATCAGCCCCAGCATTTT,CASSWDRNQPQHF
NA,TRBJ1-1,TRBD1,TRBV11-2,TGTGCCAGCAGCCCACAGGGGAACGGTGAAGCTTTCTTT,CASSPQGNGEAFF
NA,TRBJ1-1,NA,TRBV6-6,TGTGCCAGCAGTTACCCTAACACTGAAGCTTTCTTT,CASSYPNTEAFF
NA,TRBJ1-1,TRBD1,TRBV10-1,TGCGCCAGCAAGAGAGGGGGCGAAGGCACTGAAGCTTTCTTT,CASKRGGEGTEAFF
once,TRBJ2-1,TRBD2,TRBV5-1,TGCGCCAGCAGCTTGGCGGCTAGCGGGGGGCAAGATGAGCAGTTCTTC,CASSLAASGGQDEQFF
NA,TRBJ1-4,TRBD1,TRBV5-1,TGCGCCAGCAGCAGGACAGGGTACGAAAAACTGTTTTTT,CASSRTGYEKLFF
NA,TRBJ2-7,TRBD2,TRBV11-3,TGTGCCAGCAGCAAAGTAGGCGGGGGGAGCTACGAGCAGTACTTC,CASSKVGGGSYEQYF
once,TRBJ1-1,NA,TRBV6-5,TGTGCCAGCCAGGGATTTGGCACTGAAGCTTTCTTT,CASQGFGTEAFF
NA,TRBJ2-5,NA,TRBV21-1,TGTGCCAGCAGCCCCGGCGGTAGCCTACCCCAAGAGACCCAGTACTTC,CASSPGGSLPQETQYF
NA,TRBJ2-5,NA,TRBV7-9,TGTGCCAGCAGCCCTATGGAGACCCAGTACTTC,CASSPMETQYF
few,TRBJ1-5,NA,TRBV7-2,TGTGCCAGCAGCTCAAGTAGAGTACAGCCCCAGCATTTT,CASSSSRVQPQHF
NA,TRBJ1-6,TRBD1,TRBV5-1,TGCGCCAGCAGCTTATATGGGGACAGGGACTCACCCCTCCACTTT,CASSLYGDRDSPLHF
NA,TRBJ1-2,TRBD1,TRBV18,TGTGCCAGCTCACCCTTGGACAGGGAGAGTGGCTACACCTTC,CASSPLDRESGYTF
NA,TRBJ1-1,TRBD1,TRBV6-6,TGTGCCAGCAGGACCGAGGACAGGGGGCGGGCTGAAGCTTTCTTT,CASRTEDRGRAEAFF
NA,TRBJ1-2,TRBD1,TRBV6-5,TGTGCCAGCGAGGGTAGGAACAGGGGGAACTATGGCTACACCTTC,CASEGRNRGNYGYTF
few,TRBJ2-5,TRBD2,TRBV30,TGTGCCTGGACTAGGGGACTAGCGGAAGAGACCCAGTACTTC,CAWTRGLAEETQYF
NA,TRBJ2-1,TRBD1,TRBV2,TGTGCCAGCAGTCAAGGACAGGGGGCAAGGAATGAGCAGTTCTTC,CASSQGQGARNEQFF
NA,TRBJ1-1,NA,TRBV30,TGTGCCTGGAGTGCCACTGGCACTGAAGCTTTCTTT,CAWSATGTEAFF
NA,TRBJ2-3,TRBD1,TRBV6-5,TGTGCCAGCAGCCCGGGGACAGTGGGGGTGGATACGCAGTATTTT,CASSPGTVGVDTQYF
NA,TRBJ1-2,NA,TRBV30,TGTGCCTGGAGGGACAGCGACTATGGCTACACCTTC,CAWRDSDYGYTF
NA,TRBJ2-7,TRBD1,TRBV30,TGTGCCTGGAGAACGGACAGGGGAACATACGAGCAGTACTTC,CAWRTDRGTYEQYF